Sequencing of this TCR beta chain was carried out in a study of cytomegalovirus exposure and HLA in healthy donors. Germline V gene sequence: CDR1 SGHVS, CDR2 FQNEAQ. V shed 4 bases and J 0 bases; nucleotides not matched to a gene: 8. This CDR3 has 16 amino acids. In regard to this clone: The antigen is undetermined.

Study-wide results and limits: According to a subsequent analysis, TCR clusters identified in the first cohort showed a tendency to co-occur across the 120 validation repertoires.

Sequencing used immunoSEQ multiplex PCR; TCRdb keeps in-frame clones, though not all of them. The sample contains roughly 330,000 clones, about nine tenths of which appear only once. This receptor was obtained from a woman aged 30 to 39 in good health and CMV-seropositive. The rearrangement uses TRBV7-8 and TRBJ1-2; 7 bases match TRBD1. What was sequenced was PBMCs. CDR3 sequence (DNA): TGTGCCAGCAGCTCAGCCGCTACAGGGGCTAACTATGGCTACACCTTC. It is translated as CASSSAATGANYGYTF.